What follows are 19 T cell receptor beta chains derived from one specimen sequenced in a study of blood T cell repertoires in COVID-19 (dated by TCRdb to the early 2020s). Library preparation employed the immunoSEQ multiplex PCR assay. TCRdb limited this immuneACCESS table to in-frame rearrangements with V and J called. A share of clones is missing; checked studies link under half to unresolved V genes, and the rest is unexplained. This sample holds 70,000 or so clones; 60% to 80% were observed only once. Roughly 50% of the sample is in the top ten clones. Sequencing was done on a sample of peripheral blood. The receptors derive from a human donor in a cohort sampled during active COVID-19.

The rearrangement links TRBV7-6 to TRBJ2-7; 9 bases line up with TRBD1. Per the germline V gene, CDR1 is SGHVS and CDR2 is FNYEAQ. The V and J ends lost 4 bases and 3 bases, in that order; junction bases with no gene match: 7. CDR3 size: 15 residues. CDR3 in DNA: TGTGCCAGCAGCTCCTCAGGGACAGGGAGCTACGAGCAGTACTTC. This translates into CASSSSGTGSYEQYF.

The V gene is TRBV6-5, the J gene TRBJ1-1, with TRBD1 matching 7 bases. V dropped 9 bases and J dropped 2; count of bases not matched to a gene: 6. This CDR3 has 13 residues. The germline gives CDR1 MNHEY, CDR2 SVGAGI. Written as DNA, the CDR3 is TGTGCCAGTCGGACAGGCCGTAACACTGAAGCTTTCTTT. Amino acid sequence: CASRTGRNTEAFF.

This chain connects TRBV5-1 to TRBJ2-1, with 12 bases identical to TRBD2. Germline loops: CDR1 SGHRS, CDR2 YFSETQ. V lost 3 bases to trimming and J lost 0 bases; unmatched junction nucleotides: 1. The CDR3 consists of 16 residues. CDR3 bases: TGCGCCAGCAGCTGGACTAGCGGGAACTCCTACAATGAGCAGTTCTTC. Encoded protein: CASSWTSGNSYNEQFF.

The rearrangement uses TRBV28 and TRBJ1-1; TRBD1 aligns across 7 bases. The V segment lost 6 bases and the J segment 0 bases; nucleotides outside the gene matches: 13. Germline V gene sequence: CDR1 MDHEN, CDR2 SYDVKM. This CDR3 is built from 17 residues. The CDR3 is CASSRPGQNFMNTEAFF. CDR3 in DNA: TGTGCCAGCAGCAGGCCGGGACAGAACTTCATGAACACTGAAGCTTTCTTT. The full variable domain, in which reference TRBV28 and TRBJ1-1 provide the parts outside the CDR3, is DVKVTQSSRYLVKRTGEKVFLECVQDMDHENMFWYRQDPGLGLRLIYFSYDVKMKEKGDIPEGYSVSREKKERFSLILESASTNQTSMYLCASSRPGQNFMNTEAFFGQGTRLTVV.

This sequence joins TRBV28 and TRBJ1-1; no definite D call. CDR3 length: 14 amino acids. Germline V gene data show CDR1 as MDHEN and CDR2 as SYDVKM. The V end was cut by 7 bases, the J end by 1 base, with 13 bases between. CDR3 protein: CASIPGGRNTEAFF. In DNA form, the CDR3 reads TGTGCCAGCATCCCCGGAGGCAGGAACACTGAAGCTTTCTTT.

J is TRBJ2-1 and V is TRBV19; 7 bases are a match to TRBD1. The CDR3 loop spans 12 amino acids. The ends lost 3 bases at V and 12 bases at J; junction bases unmatched: 5. Germline-derived CDR1 and CDR2 are LNHDA and SQIVND (reference sequence). CDR3 amino acids: CASSIPQGSQFF. The CDR3 DNA reads TGTGCCAGTAGTATCCCACAGGGGTCGCAGTTCTTC.

The chain recombines TRBV28 with TRBJ1-1; TRBD1 matches 8 bases. CDR1 and CDR2 from the germline V gene are MDHEN and SYDVKM. J gave up 6 bases and V 6 bases, and 6 bases lay outside the gene matches. CDR3 length: 13 residues. In DNA form, the CDR3 reads TGTGCCAGCAGCCAGACAGGGGCCGCTGAAGCTTTCTTT. Translating it yields CASSQTGAAEAFF.

The chain couples TRBV5-1 to TRBJ2-7, with TRBD2 identical over 15 bases. The V segment lost 3 bases and the J segment 2 bases; nucleotides outside the gene matches: 9. This CDR3 spans 18 amino acids. Germline V gene data show CDR1 as SGHRS and CDR2 as YFSETQ. The CDR3 DNA sequence: TGCGCCAGCAGCTCCGGACTAGCGGGAGGGCCGATAACCTACGAGCAGTACTTC. Amino acids: CASSSGLAGGPITYEQYF.

This clone was seen once. The CDR3 protein is CATQGRGSTNEKLFF. The DNA of the CDR3 is TGTGCCACCCAGGGCAGGGGATCCACTAATGAAAAACTGTTTTTT. The chain joins TRBV19 to TRBJ1-4, with a weak D call TRBD1 (6 bases). The CDR3 runs 15 residues. Germline V gene sequence: CDR1 LNHDA, CDR2 SQIVND (reference sequence). Deletions cut 10 bases from V and 2 bases from J, with 17 bases between.

The sample holds one count of this clone. V is TRBV3-1 (or the pseudogene TRBV3-2) and J is TRBJ2-3; D might be TRBD1 (5 bases). Germline assignment: CDR1 LGHDT and CDR2 YNNKEL (reference sequence). V was clipped by 3 bases and J by 5 bases, with 9 bases between them. The CDR3 is 13 residues long. The CDR3, as DNA: TGTGCCAGCAGCCAGATAAGGGGAGATACGCAGTATTTT. Translated, it gives CASSQIRGDTQYF.

The gene calls are TRBV5-3 and TRBJ1-1, with TRBD1 matching 9 bases. TRBV5-3 is reported as an ORF; its role is uncertain. V was pared by 8 bases and J by 0 bases, with 8 bases of the junction left unmatched. The CDR3 runs 15 residues. CDR3 bases: TGTGCCAGGACGGGACAGGGTAGGATGAACACTGAAGCTTTCTTT. Its protein is CARTGQGRMNTEAFF.

This sequence joins TRBV2 and TRBJ2-1; tentative D call: TRBD2 (5 bases). The germline CDR1 and CDR2 sequences are SNHLY and FYNNEI. The CDR3 sequence is 15 residues long. V lost 7 bases and J 2 bases, leaving 15 bases between the germline ends. The CDR3 protein is CASKAAIGPYNEQFF. As DNA, the CDR3 is TGTGCCAGCAAAGCGGCTATAGGGCCCTACAATGAGCAGTTCTTC.

Comments on this clone: Within the sample, other DNA sequences also encode this same CDR3. The chain couples TRBV19 to TRBJ1-2, with 8 bases aligning to TRBD1. The ends lost 5 bases at V and 4 bases at J; junction bases unmatched: 3. Germline V gene lookup returns CDR1 LNHDA and CDR2 SQIVND (reference sequence). The CDR3 has 13 residues. For the CDR3, the DNA is TGTGCCAGTAGTCCCGGGACAGGCTATGGCTACACCTTC. As protein: CASSPGTGYGYTF. The full variable domain, in which reference TRBV19 and TRBJ1-2 provide the parts outside the CDR3, is DGGITQSPKYLFRKEGQNVTLSCEQNLNHDAMYWYRQDPGQGLRLIYYSQIVNDFQKGDIAEGYSVSREKKESFPLTVTSAQKNPTAFYLCASSPGTGYGYTFGSGTRLTVV.

This clone was seen a handful of times. The V call is TRBV3-1 (or the pseudogene TRBV3-2), the J call TRBJ2-7; tentative D call: TRBD1 (6 bases). Germline-derived CDR1 and CDR2 are LGHDT and YNNKEL (reference sequence). This CDR3 is built from 13 residues. V lost 0 bases to trimming and J lost 5 bases, with 8 bases between them. The CDR3 DNA reads as TGTGCCAGCAGCCAAGAGGGACAAGACGAGCAGTACTTC. Amino acid sequence: CASSQEGQDEQYF.

The chain combines TRBV28 with TRBJ2-5; tentatively, D is TRBD2 (6 bases). The CDR3 loop spans 14 amino acids. V shed 2 bases and J shed 6 bases, with 13 bases lying between them. Germline V CDR1 and CDR2: MDHEN, SYDVKM. CDR3 region: CASSLLGGLKTQYF. The CDR3 DNA reads TGTGCCAGCAGTTTACTTGGGGGGTTGAAGACCCAGTACTTC.

There are many counts of this clone. The V and J genes are TRBV19 and TRBJ2-1, with TRBD1 identical over 7 bases. V shed 5 bases and J 9 bases; nucleotides not matched to a gene: 4. Germline V gene lookup returns CDR1 LNHDA and CDR2 SQIVND (reference sequence). The CDR3 contains 12 residues. CDR3 sequence (DNA): TGTGCCAGTAGTGAAAACAGGGGTGAGCAGTTCTTC. It encodes CASSENRGEQFF.

This clone was detected once. The chain links TRBV5-1 to TRBJ2-5, with D possibly TRBD1 on 6 matching bases. The CDR3 has 15 residues. Trimming took 0 bases from V and 0 from J, leaving 9 bases between them. CDR1 and CDR2 from the germline V gene are SGHRS and YFSETQ. CDR3 sequence reads: CASSLEQGNQETQYF. The CDR3 DNA reads TGCGCCAGCAGCTTGGAACAGGGAAACCAAGAGACCCAGTACTTC.

The chain employs TRBV30 and TRBJ2-3, with 8 bases matching TRBD1. Germline V CDR1 and CDR2: GTSNPN, SVGIG (reference sequence). The CDR3 is 15 residues long. V was pared by 3 bases and J by 0 bases, with 5 bases of the junction left unmatched. In DNA, the CDR3 is TGTGCCTGGAGCACAGGGGGTACTAGCACAGATACGCAGTATTTT. Translation gives CAWSTGGTSTDTQYF.

This sequence joins TRBV5-4 and TRBJ2-3; 13 nucleotides agree with TRBD2. The CDR3 consists of 18 residues. CDR1 and CDR2 from the germline V gene are SGHNT and YYREEE (reference sequence). V dropped 0 bases and J dropped 1; count of bases not matched to a gene: 5. In nucleotides, the CDR3 is TGTGCCAGCAGCTTGGGACTAGCGGGAGGTTCCGGCACAGATACGCAGTATTTT. It codes for CASSLGLAGGSGTDTQYF.